This TCR beta chain was documented in a study of T cell responses to AZD1222 COVID-19 vaccine. The CDR3 totals 15 residues. With 2 bases removed from V and 3 bases from J, the gap between germline ends came to 14 bases. Germline V lookup: CDR1 SGHRS, CDR2 YFSETQ. Repertoires were generated with immunoSEQ multiplex PCR, while TCRdb's copy carries only in-frame clones and drops some. The table has 130,000 to 150,000 clones, under 95% seen once. The specimen was peripheral blood, collected on day 0 of AZD1222 vaccination. This clonotype was sampled from an adult in good health. The chain employs TRBV5-1 and TRBJ1-1, with a possible D match to TRBD1 (6 bases). This CDR3 reads CASSFQQGYDTEAFF. For the CDR3, the DNA is TGCGCCAGCAGCTTCCAACAGGGATATGACACTGAAGCTTTCTTT.